One and the same sample provided the 9 T cell receptor beta chains below, sequenced in a study of blood T cell repertoires in COVID-19. Using immunoSEQ multiplex PCR, the repertoire was profiled, and TCRdb retains in-frame clones only, with some absent. The sample carries over 150,000 clones, around 86% recorded once. Sequenced material: peripheral blood. The origin of the receptors is a woman between 65 and 79 years old with COVID-19, enrolled during active disease.

This clone was counted only a few times. The chain has TRBV6-1 and TRBJ1-4; 7 bases map to TRBD1. CDR1 MNHNS and CDR2 SASEGT come from the germline V gene. Trimming took 9 bases from V and 7 from J; bases not matched to a gene: 8. The CDR3 has 13 residues. The CDR3 loop reads CASKDRLSEKLFF. CDR3 DNA sequence: TGTGCCAGTAAGGACAGGTTAAGTGAAAAACTGTTTTTT.

This rearrangement joins TRBV28 to TRBJ2-2, with 8 nucleotides matching TRBD2. The germline gives CDR1 MDHEN, CDR2 SYDVKM. This CDR3 is 15 amino acids long. After removal of 7 bases from V and 6 bases from J, the junction contained 10 bases not matched to a gene. DNA of the CDR3: TGTGCCAGCACCAACGGGGGGGCGCAGGCCGGGGAGCTGTTTTTT. Residues: CASTNGGAQAGELFF. The full variable domain, rest sourced from reference TRBV28 and TRBJ2-2, is DVKVTQSSRYLVKRTGEKVFLECVQDMDHENMFWYRQDPGLGLRLIYFSYDVKMKEKGDIPEGYSVSREKKERFSLILESASTNQTSMYLCASTNGGAQAGELFFGEGSRLTVL.

The chain has TRBV7-6 and TRBJ2-1; 7 bases agree with TRBD1. The CDR3 is made up of 14 amino acids. CDR1 is SGHVS and CDR2 is FNYEAQ in the germline V gene. With V trimmed by 4 bases and J by 2 bases, 2 bases remained unmatched. CDR3 DNA sequence: TGTGCCAGCAGCTCGGACAGGACCTACAATGAGCAGTTCTTC. Encoded protein: CASSSDRTYNEQFF.

CDR3 residues: CASSQKTGSGVDTQYF. The CDR3 DNA is TGTGCCAGCAGCCAAAAGACAGGGAGTGGAGTAGATACGCAGTATTTT. This chain joins TRBV7-3 and TRBJ2-3; 7 bases are a match to TRBD1. Germline V CDR1 and CDR2: SGHTA, FQGTGA. With V trimmed by 5 bases and J by 5 bases, 13 bases remained unmatched. The CDR3 length is 16 residues.

The chain carries TRBV7-2 and TRBJ1-2; no definite D call. V lost 5 bases and J 8 bases, leaving 12 bases between the germline ends. Germline V lookup: CDR1 SGHTA, CDR2 FQGNSA. This CDR3 region has 12 residues. This CDR3 is CASSAHAEGYTF. CDR3 nucleotide sequence: TGTGCCAGCAGCGCACATGCGGAGGGCTACACCTTC. Looking up the rest from reference TRBV7-2 and TRBJ1-2 gives the full variable domain: GAGVSQSPSNKVTEKGKDVELRCDPISGHTALYWYRQSLGQGLEFLIYFQGNSAPDKSGLPSDRFSAERTGGSVSTLTIQRTQQEDSAVYLCASSAHAEGYTFGSGTRLTVV.

The rearrangement joins TRBV7-2 to TRBJ1-4; D gene ambiguous. Germline-derived CDR1 and CDR2 are SGHTA and FQGNSA. This CDR3 comprises 13 residues. V was shortened by 4 bases and J by 7 bases, with 10 bases between the two germline ends. CDR3 DNA sequence: TGTGCCAGCAGCTCCCTGCGGGGTGAAAAACTGTTTTTT. Its protein is CASSSLRGEKLFF.

This sequence joins TRBV9 and TRBJ2-3; maybe TRBD2 (7 bases). Looked up from germline, CDR1 is SGDLS and CDR2 is YYNGEE. CDR3 length: 16 residues. Trimming took 0 bases from V and 4 from J, leaving 15 bases between them. The CDR3 bases are TGTGCCAGCAGCGTAGAGGGGGGGGCGCCCGCAGATACGCAGTATTTT. It is translated as CASSVEGGAPADTQYF. The whole variable domain, remainder taken from reference TRBV9 and TRBJ2-3, is DSGVTQTPKHLITATGQRVTLRCSPRSGDLSVYWYQQSLDQGLQFLIQYYNGEERAKGNILERFSAQQFPDLHSELNLSSLELGDSALYFCASSVEGGAPADTQYFGPGTRLTVL.

CDR3: CSVGGSGTGRKVSQYF. In nucleotides, the CDR3 is TGCAGCGTTGGGGGGTCCGGGACAGGGAGGAAGGTGTCCCAGTACTTC. This chain connects TRBV29-1 to TRBJ2-5, with 9 bases aligning to TRBD1. Trimming took 4 bases from V and 9 from J; bases not matched to a gene: 18. CDR1 is SQVTM and CDR2 is ANQGSEA in the germline V gene. The CDR3 has 16 residues.

The V call is TRBV7-2, the J call TRBJ1-1, with 10 bases fitting TRBD1. The CDR3 runs to 15 residues. After removal of 4 bases from V and 5 bases from J, the junction contained 7 bases not matched to a gene. Germline loops: CDR1 SGHTA, CDR2 FQGNSA. The CDR3 loop reads CASSSLGQGYTEAFF. CDR3 bases: TGTGCCAGCAGCTCGCTGGGACAGGGGTATACTGAAGCTTTCTTT.